The next 27 T cell receptor beta chains were all read from a single sample in a study of blood T cell repertoires in COVID-19. Sequencing used immunoSEQ multiplex PCR; TCRdb keeps in-frame clones, though not all of them. The repertoire holds about 170,000 clones, with more than 75% as singletons. Sequenced material: peripheral blood. These receptors were obtained from a woman of 80 years or more with COVID-19, enrolled during active disease.

CDR3 in DNA: TGTGCCAGCATAGTAGCGGGAGGGTACGAGCAGTACTTC. It yields the protein CASIVAGGYEQYF. The rearrangement uses TRBV28 and TRBJ2-7; 11 nucleotides match TRBD2. The V gene's germline CDR1 is MDHEN and CDR2 SYDVKM. The CDR3 is made up of 13 amino acids. The V gene end was trimmed by 7 bases and the J gene end by 4 bases; junction bases not matched to a gene: 3.

This clone was detected once. V usage is TRBV28 and J usage is TRBJ1-5, with 7 bases matching TRBD1. The CDR3 contains 15 residues. Trimming at V came to 6 bases and at J to 2 bases, leaving 7 bases not matched to a gene. Germline V CDR1 and CDR2: MDHEN, SYDVKM. The CDR3 bases are TGTGCCAGCAGCCCGTCAGGACAGGGCAATCAGCCCCAGCATTTT. Protein sequence: CASSPSGQGNQPQHF.

The V gene is TRBV3-1 (or the pseudogene TRBV3-2), the J gene TRBJ2-2; D call uncertain. From germline, CDR1 is LGHDT and CDR2 YNNKEL (reference sequence). V was clipped by 4 bases and J by 1 base, with 10 bases between them. The CDR3 loop spans 15 amino acids. CDR3 sequence (DNA): TGTGCCAGCAGCCGTTTAAGCGTGAACACCGGGGAGCTGTTTTTT. It codes for CASSRLSVNTGELFF.

The V and J genes are TRBV27 and TRBJ2-1; 12 nucleotides align to TRBD2. This CDR3 spans 17 amino acids. Germline V CDR1 and CDR2: MNHEY, SMNVEV (reference sequence). The V and J ends lost 5 bases and 4 bases, in that order; junction bases with no gene match: 9. CDR3 in amino acids: CASSLRSTSGGYNEQFF. CDR3 sequence (DNA): TGTGCCAGCAGTCTTCGCTCGACTAGCGGGGGATACAATGAGCAGTTCTTC.

The chain is built from TRBV18 and TRBJ1-5, with D hard to call. Germline V gene sequence: CDR1 KGHSH, CDR2 LQKENI. Trimming pared 2 bases from V and 7 bases from J, leaving 12 bases between. The CDR3 is 14 residues long. The CDR3 is CASSPSEGRQPQHF. In nucleotides, the CDR3 is TGTGCCAGCTCACCAAGTGAAGGGAGGCAGCCCCAGCATTTT.

The chain is built from TRBV5-4 and TRBJ2-7; D may be TRBD2 (5 bases). The V end was cut by 0 bases, the J end by 2 bases, with 9 bases between. The germline V gene encodes CDR1 SGHNT and CDR2 YYREEE (reference sequence). This CDR3 contains 14 residues. CDR3 loop: CASSLEGSAYEQYF. The DNA of the CDR3 is TGTGCCAGCAGCTTGGAGGGTAGCGCCTACGAGCAGTACTTC.

The chain has TRBV7-8 and TRBJ2-5, with D possibly matching TRBD2 (7 bases). The CDR3 loop spans 15 amino acids. The V end was cut by 7 bases, the J end by 1 base, with 16 bases between. Looked up from germline, CDR1 is SGHVS and CDR2 is FQNEAQ. Here the CDR3 DNA reads TGTGCCAGCACCTCCATCCGGGGGGCCCAAGAGACCCAGTACTTC. It translates to CASTSIRGAQETQYF.

CDR3 residues: CATRGGGTEAFF. The CDR3 nucleotides are TGTGCCACCAGGGGGGGAGGAACTGAAGCTTTCTTT. This rearrangement joins TRBV28 to TRBJ1-1; 7 bases line up with TRBD1. After removal of 10 bases from V and 5 bases from J, the junction contained 7 bases not matched to a gene. This CDR3 comprises 12 residues. Per the germline V gene, CDR1 is MDHEN and CDR2 is SYDVKM.

The chain carries TRBV4-3 and TRBJ2-7, with 8 bases matching TRBD1. This CDR3 contains 16 residues. V was clipped by 3 bases and J by 0 bases; unmatched bases: 7. Germline CDR1 is LGHNA and CDR2 is YSLEER. The CDR3, as DNA: TGCGCCAGCAGCCAGGCCTTGGACAGGGCCTCCTACGAGCAGTACTTC. It codes for CASSQALDRASYEQYF.

The chain joins TRBV3-1 (or the pseudogene TRBV3-2) to TRBJ2-5; TRBD1 matches 8 bases. V dropped 2 bases and J dropped 5; count of bases not matched to a gene: 7. Germline V gene sequence: CDR1 LGHDT, CDR2 YNNKEL (reference sequence). The CDR3 is made up of 15 amino acids. CDR3 sequence reads: CASSQTGGQAETQYF. In nucleotides, the CDR3 is TGTGCCAGCAGCCAAACAGGGGGGCAGGCGGAGACCCAGTACTTC.

As DNA, the CDR3 is TGTGCCAGCAGCGTGGGGACTAGCTCCGGGGAGCTGTTTTTT. Amino acids: CASSVGTSSGELFF. The chain joins TRBV7-9 to TRBJ2-2; 9 nucleotides align to TRBD2. Germline trimming cut 5 bases from V and 6 bases from J; bases unmatched to any gene: 4. The germline CDR1 and CDR2 sequences are SEHNR and FQNEAQ (reference sequence). The CDR3 runs 14 residues. The variable domain in full, with the rest retrieved from reference TRBV7-9 and TRBJ2-2, is DTGVSQNPRHKITKRGQNVTFRCDPISEHNRLYWYRQTLGQGPEFLTYFQNEAQLEKSRLLSDRFSAERPKGSFSTLEIQRTEQGDSAMYLCASSVGTSSGELFFGEGSRLTVL.

This rearrangement joins TRBV7-9 to TRBJ1-3; the D gene is possibly TRBD1 (6 bases). The CDR3 length is 16 residues. V was cut by 5 bases and J by 2 bases, with 16 bases left in between. Germline CDR1 reads SEHNR; CDR2 reads FQNEAQ (reference sequence). For the CDR3, the DNA is TGTGCCAGCAGCCCTTTCCGGGGGGCGGCTGGAAACACCATATATTTT. Translating it yields CASSPFRGAAGNTIYF. Drawing the rest from reference TRBV7-9 and TRBJ1-3, the complete variable domain is DTGVSQNPRHKITKRGQNVTFRCDPISEHNRLYWYRQTLGQGPEFLTYFQNEAQLEKSRLLSDRFSAERPKGSFSTLEIQRTEQGDSAMYLCASSPFRGAAGNTIYFGEGSWLTVV.

The V and J genes are TRBV5-4 and TRBJ1-4, with a weak D call TRBD1 (5 bases). V shed 0 bases and J shed 0 bases, with 9 bases lying between them. This CDR3 region has 16 residues. The germline gives CDR1 SGHNT, CDR2 YYREEE (reference sequence). The CDR3 protein is CASSLDRPATNEKLFF. DNA of the CDR3: TGTGCCAGCAGCTTGGACAGGCCGGCAACTAATGAAAAACTGTTTTTT.

V gene TRBV28 combines with J gene TRBJ2-1; possibly TRBD1 for D (6 bases). Germline V gene data show CDR1 as MDHEN and CDR2 as SYDVKM. Trimming pared 4 bases from V and 4 bases from J, leaving 20 bases between. The CDR3 spans 17 residues. In nucleotides, the CDR3 is TGTGCCAGCAGTTCGATAGGGGGTGGTTATCAATACAATGAGCAGTTCTTC. The encoded protein is CASSSIGGGYQYNEQFF.

CDR3 coding DNA: TGTGCCAGCAGCTTAGCCGGGACTAGGAGCTCCTACGAGCAGTACTTC. This encodes CASSLAGTRSSYEQYF. The V and J genes are TRBV7-2 and TRBJ2-7; TRBD2 matches 8 bases. Germline V gene lookup returns CDR1 SGHTA and CDR2 FQGNSA. CDR3 length: 16 residues. Unmatched junction bases numbered 4, after V lost 0 bases and J lost 0 bases. Complete variable domain (other parts from reference TRBV7-2 and TRBJ2-7): GAGVSQSPSNKVTEKGKDVELRCDPISGHTALYWYRQSLGQGLEFLIYFQGNSAPDKSGLPSDRFSAERTGGSVSTLTIQRTQQEDSAVYLCASSLAGTRSSYEQYFGPGTRLTVT.

The sample holds one count of this clone. The V and J genes are TRBV6-5 and TRBJ2-1, with D perhaps TRBD2 (5 bases). V shed 8 bases and J shed 9 bases, with 11 bases lying between them. The CDR3 loop spans 11 amino acids. The germline gives CDR1 MNHEY, CDR2 SVGAGI. The CDR3 protein is CASRGIGEQFF. DNA for the CDR3: TGTGCCAGCCGGGGTATAGGTGAGCAGTTCTTC.

The chain uses TRBV1 and TRBJ2-1; the table's D gene call, TRBD2, was not cross checked with the DNA. TRBV1 is given as a pseudogene. This CDR3 has 16 residues. The DNA of the CDR3 is TGCACCAGCAGCCTAATAAGCGGGAGTGCCTTGAATGAGCAGTTCTTC. Translated, it gives CTSSLISGSALNEQFF.

The chain combines TRBV7-3 with TRBJ1-1; 8 positions match TRBD1. Germline V lookup: CDR1 SGHTA, CDR2 FQGTGA. V was pared by 1 base and J by 4 bases, with 5 bases of the junction left unmatched. The length of the CDR3 is 15 residues. The CDR3 sequence is CASSLRQGAGTEAFF. CDR3 sequence (DNA): TGTGCCAGCAGCTTAAGGCAGGGGGCGGGCACTGAAGCTTTCTTT. The variable domain in full, with the rest retrieved from reference TRBV7-3 and TRBJ1-1, is GAGVSQTPSNKVTEKGKYVELRCDPISGHTALYWYRQSLGQGPEFLIYFQGTGAADDSGLPNDRFFAVRPEGSVSTLKIQRTERGDSAVYLCASSLRQGAGTEAFFGQGTRLTVV.

The genes are TRBV19 and TRBJ2-3; 8 bases match TRBD2. J gave up 2 bases and V 5 bases, and 15 bases lay outside the gene matches. CDR3 length equals 18 residues. CDR1 is LNHDA and CDR2 is SQIVND in the germline V gene (reference sequence). The CDR3 nucleotides read TGTGCCAGTAGTTCACCCTCTACGGGAGGGCTCCCCACAGATACGCAGTATTTT. Translated, it gives CASSSPSTGGLPTDTQYF.

This clone came up once. The chain links TRBV24-1 to TRBJ1-6; D not resolved. This CDR3 spans 14 amino acids. The germline V gene has CDR1 KGHDR and CDR2 SFDVKD. V was cut by 4 bases and J by 9 bases, with 12 bases left in between. In DNA form, the CDR3 reads TGTGCCACCAGTGAAGCGGGTTCCGGTTCACCCCTCCACTTT. Its protein is CATSEAGSGSPLHF.

The CDR3 loop is CASRHLRNTGELFF. The CDR3 DNA reads as TGTGCCAGCAGGCACCTCAGGAACACCGGGGAGCTGTTTTTT. This chain uses TRBV28 with TRBJ2-2, with D unresolved. Germline CDR1 MDHEN, CDR2 SYDVKM. This CDR3 region has 14 residues. V lost 6 bases and J lost 1, with 9 bases in between.

This rearrangement joins TRBV5-1 to TRBJ2-5; D is possibly TRBD2 (6 bases). V lost 5 bases and J 1 base, leaving 12 bases between the germline ends. Germline V CDR1 and CDR2: SGHRS, YFSETQ. CDR3 size: 14 residues. CDR3 protein: CASREGRLQETQYF. The CDR3 bases are TGCGCCAGCAGGGAGGGACGGCTCCAAGAGACCCAGTACTTC.

This chain links TRBV5-5 with TRBJ2-7; D unclear. With 4 bases removed from V and 0 bases from J, the gap between germline ends came to 11 bases. Germline assignment: CDR1 SGHKS and CDR2 YYEKEE (reference sequence). This CDR3 comprises 14 residues. CDR3: CASSLFMSSYEQYF. CDR3 DNA: TGTGCCAGCAGCCTCTTCATGAGCTCCTACGAGCAGTACTTC.

This clone turned up a few times. J is TRBJ1-5 and V is TRBV4-2, with TRBD1 matching over 7 bases. V was pared by 2 bases and J by 4 bases, with 11 bases of the junction left unmatched. Per the germline V gene, CDR1 is LGHNA and CDR2 is YNFKEQ. The CDR3 totals 17 residues. The CDR3 spells CASSQRQGSLGNQPQHF. As DNA, the CDR3 is TGTGCCAGCAGCCAACGACAGGGAAGTCTCGGGAATCAGCCCCAGCATTTT.

The chain couples TRBV28 to TRBJ2-2; TRBD1 is a possible D gene (5 bases). Trimming took 6 bases from V and 7 from J, leaving 15 bases between them. Germline loops: CDR1 MDHEN, CDR2 SYDVKM. The CDR3 has 14 residues. The CDR3 region is CASSYTGYDGELFF. CDR3 nucleotide sequence: TGTGCCAGCAGCTACACAGGATATGACGGGGAGCTGTTTTTT.

CDR3 region: CASSAGLAVHNEQFF. CDR3 DNA: TGTGCCAGCAGCGCGGGACTAGCGGTCCACAATGAGCAGTTCTTC. The chain is built from TRBV6-5 and TRBJ2-1; 11 bases fit TRBD2. After removal of 6 bases from V and 5 bases from J, the junction contained 6 bases not matched to a gene. There are 15 residues in the CDR3. The germline V gene encodes CDR1 MNHEY and CDR2 SVGAGI.

This clone is a singleton in its sample. The chain employs TRBV7-2 and TRBJ2-5; tentative D call: TRBD2 (5 bases). Per germline, CDR1 SGHTA and CDR2 FQGNSA. Trimming stripped 5 bases from V and 5 bases from J, with 15 bases between. This CDR3 spans 14 amino acids. CDR3 sequence: CASSQNRGGETQYF. The CDR3 DNA reads as TGTGCCAGCAGCCAAAACCGGGGTGGGGAGACCCAGTACTTC.